A selection of T cell receptor beta chains follows, all from one sample in a study of blood T cell repertoires in COVID-19. Clones were sequenced by immunoSEQ multiplex PCR, and TCRdb holds only the in-frame ones, with some missing. The sample consists of roughly 250,000 clones, approximately 91% of them appearing once. The sample taken for sequencing was PBMCs or T cells enriched from blood (not recorded which). Every receptor here comes from a woman between 40 and 50 years old with acute COVID-19. CDR3s include the opening cysteine and the closing phenylalanine or tryptophan. D genes are given only for firm matches. Only part of the rows carry a size: once, few, many, or a class if the clone is expanded.

TRBV5-6	15	TRBJ2-7	NA	TRBD1	CASSWGTGGTYEQYF	TGTGCCAGCAGTTGGGGGACAGGGGGCACCTACGAGCAGTACTTC
TRBV28	14	TRBJ2-3	NA	TRBD2	CASSFLAGTDTQYF	TGTGCCAGCAGTTTTCTAGCGGGAACAGATACGCAGTATTTT
TRBV4-1	21	TRBJ2-1	NA	TRBD2	CASSQEFPRGTASGRGGEQFF	TGCGCCAGCAGCCAAGAGTTTCCCCGAGGAACTGCTAGCGGGAGGGGAGGTGAGCAGTTCTTC
TRBV29-1	12	TRBJ2-1	NA	NA	CSVEGSGSEQFF	TGCAGCGTTGAAGGAAGTGGCAGTGAGCAGTTCTTC
TRBV28	13	TRBJ2-7	NA	NA	CASKDPADYEQYF	TGTGCCAGCAAAGACCCCGCGGACTACGAGCAGTACTTC
TRBV9	13	TRBJ1-3	NA	TRBD1	CASNRQGGNTIYF	TGTGCCAGCAACCGACAGGGGGGAAACACCATATATTTT
TRBV5-6	18	TRBJ1-3	NA	TRBD1	CASSLPGAGGYSGNTIYF	TGTGCCAGCAGCCTGCCGGGGGCAGGGGGATACTCTGGAAACACCATATATTTT
TRBV13	16	TRBJ2-3	NA	TRBD2	CASSRLLAGVSDTQYF	TGTGCCAGCAGCCGCCTACTAGCGGGAGTGTCAGATACGCAGTATTTT
TRBV5-6	17	TRBJ1-2	NA	TRBD1	CASSLVQGALLNYGYTF	TGTGCCAGCAGCTTGGTGCAGGGGGCCCTCCTGAACTATGGCTACACCTTC
TRBV2	16	TRBJ2-2	NA	TRBD2	CASSEKRGDISGELFF	TGTGCCAGCAGTGAGAAGCGGGGGGATATTAGCGGGGAGCTGTTTTTT
TRBV11-2	14	TRBJ2-2	NA	NA	CASSLRHRTGELFF	TGTGCCAGCAGCTTACGACATCGCACCGGGGAGCTGTTTTTT
TRBV2	14	TRBJ1-6	few	NA	CASSPGLETAPLHF	TGTGCCAGCAGCCCGGGACTGGAGACGGCACCCCTCCACTTT
TRBV19	15	TRBJ2-7	once	NA	CASSIGDFNSYEQYF	TGTGCCAGTAGTATAGGGGACTTCAATTCCTACGAGCAGTACTTC
TRBV12-3/TRBV12-4	13	TRBJ1-5	NA	NA	CASWRGPNQPQHF	TGTGCCAGTTGGAGAGGGCCCAATCAGCCCCAGCATTTT
TRBV5-1	16	TRBJ2-3	NA	NA	CASSLGTQSAGDTQYF	TGCGCCAGCAGCTTGGGTACGCAGTCCGCGGGGGATACGCAGTATTTT
TRBV2	12	TRBJ2-7	NA	NA	CAGRLSSYEQYF	TGTGCCGGGAGACTAAGCTCCTACGAGCAGTACTTC
TRBV19	15	TRBJ1-1	NA	NA	CASSISGRTNTEAFF	TGTGCCAGTAGTATCAGTGGCAGGACTAACACTGAAGCTTTCTTT
TRBV13	16	TRBJ2-2	NA	TRBD1	CASSPFGDSFTGELFF	TGTGCCAGCAGCCCCTTTGGGGACAGTTTCACCGGGGAGCTGTTTTTT
TRBV7-8	16	TRBJ1-1	once	NA	CASSPHGAGLNTEAFF	TGTGCCAGCAGCCCCCATGGGGCGGGGTTGAACACTGAAGCTTTCTTT
TRBV19	15	TRBJ2-5	NA	NA	CASSIQGKGEETQYF	TGTGCCAGTAGTATTCAGGGGAAGGGAGAAGAGACCCAGTACTTC
TRBV6-5	14	TRBJ1-3	NA	NA	CASSYGVSGNTIYF	TGTGCCAGCAGTTACGGAGTCTCTGGAAACACCATATATTTT
TRBV19	16	TRBJ1-2	NA	NA	CASSIVRATPNYGYTF	TGTGCCAGTAGTATCGTCAGGGCAACACCTAACTATGGCTACACCTTC
TRBV5-1	14	TRBJ2-7	NA	NA	CASSLEDNSYEQYF	TGCGCCAGCAGCTTGGAGGACAACTCCTACGAGCAGTACTTC
TRBV7-2	15	TRBJ2-7	NA	TRBD2	CASSLGGTSGYEQYF	TGTGCCAGCAGCTTGGGGGGGACTAGCGGGTACGAGCAGTACTTC
TRBV5-1	16	TRBJ2-5	NA	TRBD2	CASSLVGTRRAETQYF	TGCGCCAGCAGCTTGGTCGGGACTAGGCGGGCGGAGACCCAGTACTTC
TRBV15	15	TRBJ2-1	NA	TRBD2	CATSRGRGGLNEQFF	TGTGCCACCAGCAGAGGGCGGGGAGGGCTCAATGAGCAGTTCTTC
TRBV19	17	TRBJ1-6	NA	NA	CASSIDPGHHRGSPLHF	TGTGCCAGTAGTATAGACCCGGGACATCATCGTGGATCACCCCTCCACTTT
TRBV11-2	14	TRBJ2-7	NA	TRBD2	CASSLTSGSREQYF	TGTGCCAGCAGCCTGACTAGCGGGAGTAGGGAGCAGTACTTC
TRBV6-1	15	TRBJ2-7	NA	NA	CASSDGGRLTYEQYF	TGTGCCAGCAGTGATGGGGGCAGGCTGACCTACGAGCAGTACTTC
TRBV11-1	14	TRBJ2-7	NA	TRBD2	CASSQRLAGYEQYF	TGTGCCAGCAGCCAGAGACTAGCGGGTTACGAGCAGTACTTC
TRBV24-1	15	TRBJ1-2	once	NA	CATTRTRTANYGYTF	TGTGCCACCACCCGAACCAGGACTGCTAACTATGGCTACACCTTC
TRBV29-1	14	TRBJ1-2	NA	TRBD1	CSVLDRGFYYGYTF	TGCAGCGTTCTGGACAGGGGGTTTTACTATGGCTACACCTTC
TRBV6-5	14	TRBJ2-7	NA	TRBD2	CASRAPGLAYEQYF	TGTGCCAGCAGGGCACCGGGACTAGCCTACGAGCAGTACTTC
TRBV12-3/TRBV12-4	13	TRBJ1-1	NA	NA	CARPSRGNTEAFF	TGTGCCAGGCCCTCCAGGGGCAACACTGAAGCTTTCTTT
TRBV7-2	13	TRBJ2-3	NA	NA	CASSFAETDTQYF	TGTGCCAGCAGCTTCGCTGAGACAGATACGCAGTATTTT
TRBV2	15	TRBJ2-5	once	TRBD2	CASSRSGGAQETQYF	TGTGCCAGCAGTCGGAGCGGGGGGGCCCAAGAGACCCAGTACTTC
TRBV2	13	TRBJ2-7	NA	TRBD1	CASSETGTYEQYF	TGTGCCAGCAGTGAGACAGGGACCTACGAGCAGTACTTC
TRBV18	15	TRBJ2-1	NA	TRBD1	CASSPDRSTSNEQFF	TGTGCCAGCTCACCGGACAGGTCGACCAGCAATGAGCAGTTCTTC
TRBV2	15	TRBJ2-3	NA	TRBD2	CASSDGGVGTDTQYF	TGTGCCAGCAGTGATGGGGGGGTGGGCACAGATACGCAGTATTTT
TRBV15	13	TRBJ2-3	NA	NA	CATSRGPPDTQYF	TGTGCCACCAGCAGAGGGCCCCCCGATACGCAGTATTTT
TRBV6-6	14	TRBJ2-3	NA	NA	CASSYYSSTDTQYF	TGTGCCAGCAGTTACTATAGTAGCACAGATACGCAGTATTTT
TRBV28	17	TRBJ1-1	NA	NA	CASSFWGVGGSRTEAFF	TGTGCCAGCAGTTTTTGGGGGGTCGGTGGCTCTAGGACTGAAGCTTTCTTT
TRBV7-2	15	TRBJ2-4	NA	TRBD2	CASSPRLAGANIQYF	TGTGCCAGCAGCCCGAGACTAGCGGGGGCAAACATTCAGTACTTC
TRBV24-1	13	TRBJ2-3	NA	NA	CATPKVGTDTQYF	TGTGCCACCCCTAAAGTTGGCACAGATACGCAGTATTTT
TRBV7-2	15	TRBJ1-6	NA	NA	CASSLGSSYNSPLHF	TGTGCCAGCAGCTTAGGGAGCTCCTATAATTCACCCCTCCACTTT
TRBV30	15	TRBJ2-1	NA	TRBD2	CAWAAGTSGGNEQFF	TGTGCCTGGGCCGCCGGGACTAGCGGGGGCAATGAGCAGTTCTTC
TRBV28	13	TRBJ1-2	NA	TRBD1	CASRGIQGGGYTF	TGTGCCAGCAGGGGGATACAGGGGGGCGGCTACACCTTC
TRBV5-5	14	TRBJ1-2	NA	NA	CASSSTFTDYGYTF	TGTGCCAGCAGCTCTACGTTTACGGACTATGGCTACACCTTC
TRBV23-1	16	TRBJ1-5	NA	NA	CASSPPGGSNDQPQHF	TGCGCCAGCAGTCCTCCGGGGGGGTCTAACGATCAGCCCCAGCATTTT
TRBV4-1	16	TRBJ2-1	NA	TRBD2	CASSQVRGGQHNEQFF	TGCGCCAGCAGCCAAGTGCGGGGGGGGCAACACAATGAGCAGTTCTTC
TRBV18	14	TRBJ2-3	NA	NA	CASSPRDHTDTQYF	TGTGCCAGCTCACCGCGGGACCACACAGATACGCAGTATTTT
TRBV13	14	TRBJ1-5	few	NA	CASSLAGSNQPQHF	TGTGCCAGCAGCTTAGCCGGTAGCAATCAGCCCCAGCATTTT
TRBV11-2	14	TRBJ1-1	NA	NA	CASSSDRRNTEAFF	TGTGCCAGCAGCTCCGACAGGAGGAACACTGAAGCTTTCTTT
TRBV6-5	12	TRBJ1-6	NA	NA	CASTPRNSPLHF	TGTGCCAGCACTCCCAGGAATTCACCCCTCCACTTT